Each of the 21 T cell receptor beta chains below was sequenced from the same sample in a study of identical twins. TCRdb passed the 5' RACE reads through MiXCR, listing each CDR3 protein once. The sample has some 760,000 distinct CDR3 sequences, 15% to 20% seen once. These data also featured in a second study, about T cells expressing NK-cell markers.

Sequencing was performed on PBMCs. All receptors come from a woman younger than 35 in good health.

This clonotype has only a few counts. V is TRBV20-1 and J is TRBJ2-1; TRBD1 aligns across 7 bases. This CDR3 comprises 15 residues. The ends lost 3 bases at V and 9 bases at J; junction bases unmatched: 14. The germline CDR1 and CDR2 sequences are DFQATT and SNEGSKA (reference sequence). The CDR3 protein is CSASTGTAIWVEQFF. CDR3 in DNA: TGCAGTGCTAGTACCGGGACAGCAATCTGGGTTGAGCAGTTCTTC.

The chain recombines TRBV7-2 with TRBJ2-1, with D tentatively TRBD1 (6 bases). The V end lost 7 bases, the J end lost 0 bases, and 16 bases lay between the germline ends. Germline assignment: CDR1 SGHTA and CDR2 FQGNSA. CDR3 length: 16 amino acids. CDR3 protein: CASTRTALSSYNEQFF. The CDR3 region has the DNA TGTGCCAGCACCCGGACAGCCTTAAGCTCCTACAATGAGCAGTTCTTC. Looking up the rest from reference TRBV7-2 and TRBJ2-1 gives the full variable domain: GAGVSQSPSNKVTEKGKDVELRCDPISGHTALYWYRQSLGQGLEFLIYFQGNSAPDKSGLPSDRFSAERTGGSVSTLTIQRTQQEDSAVYLCASTRTALSSYNEQFFGPGTRLTVL.

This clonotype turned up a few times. CDR3 residues: CASRQVTPSNQPQHF. CDR3 coding DNA: TGTGCCAGCAGGCAAGTGACACCGAGCAATCAGCCCCAGCATTTT. The genes are TRBV6-8 and TRBJ1-5; D is unclear. Germline loops: CDR1 MNHGY, CDR2 SAAAGT. This CDR3 comprises 15 residues. The ends were cut back, 6 bases at V and 1 base at J, with 13 bases in the middle.

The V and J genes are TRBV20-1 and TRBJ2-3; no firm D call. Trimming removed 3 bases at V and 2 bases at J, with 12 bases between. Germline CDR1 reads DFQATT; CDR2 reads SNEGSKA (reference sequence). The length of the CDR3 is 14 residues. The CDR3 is CSASPFVSTDTQYF. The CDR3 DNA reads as TGCAGTGCTAGTCCGTTTGTGTCCACAGATACGCAGTATTTT.

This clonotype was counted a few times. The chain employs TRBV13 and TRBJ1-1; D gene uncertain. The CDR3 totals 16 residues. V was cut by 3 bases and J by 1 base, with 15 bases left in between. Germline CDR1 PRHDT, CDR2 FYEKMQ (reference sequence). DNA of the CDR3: TGTGCCAGCAGCTTCCCCCTCGAGGGCCCGAACACTGAAGCTTTCTTT. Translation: CASSFPLEGPNTEAFF.

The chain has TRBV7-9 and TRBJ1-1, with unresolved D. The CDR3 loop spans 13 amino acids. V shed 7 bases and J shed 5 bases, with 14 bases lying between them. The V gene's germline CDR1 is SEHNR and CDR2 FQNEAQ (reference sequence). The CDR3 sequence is CASTQTLGTEAFF. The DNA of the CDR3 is TGTGCCAGCACTCAGACCCTGGGTACTGAAGCTTTCTTT.

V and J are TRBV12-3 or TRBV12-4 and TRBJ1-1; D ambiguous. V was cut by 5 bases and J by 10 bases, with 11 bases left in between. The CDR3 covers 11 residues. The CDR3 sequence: CASSLAGRAFF. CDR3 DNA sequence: TGTGCCAGCAGTCTCGCTGGGCGAGCTTTCTTT.

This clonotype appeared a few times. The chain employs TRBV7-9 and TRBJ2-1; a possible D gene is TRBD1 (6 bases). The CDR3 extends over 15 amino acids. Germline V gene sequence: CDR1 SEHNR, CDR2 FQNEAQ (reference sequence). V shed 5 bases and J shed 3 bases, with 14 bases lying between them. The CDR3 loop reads CASSARDNFYNEQFF. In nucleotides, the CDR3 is TGTGCCAGCAGCGCCCGGGACAACTTCTACAATGAGCAGTTCTTC.

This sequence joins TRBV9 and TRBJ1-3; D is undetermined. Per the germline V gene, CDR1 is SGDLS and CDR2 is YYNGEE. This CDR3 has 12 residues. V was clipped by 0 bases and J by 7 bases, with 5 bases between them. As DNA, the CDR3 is TGTGCCAGCAGCGTAGAAACCAACACCATATATTTT. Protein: CASSVETNTIYF.

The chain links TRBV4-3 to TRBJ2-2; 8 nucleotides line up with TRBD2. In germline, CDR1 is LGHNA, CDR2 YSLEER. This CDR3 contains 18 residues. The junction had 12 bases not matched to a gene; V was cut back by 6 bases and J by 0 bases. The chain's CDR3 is CASSPSLAGGTNTGELFF. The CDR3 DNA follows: TGCGCCAGCAGTCCTTCCTTGGCGGGAGGTACGAACACCGGGGAGCTGTTTTTT.

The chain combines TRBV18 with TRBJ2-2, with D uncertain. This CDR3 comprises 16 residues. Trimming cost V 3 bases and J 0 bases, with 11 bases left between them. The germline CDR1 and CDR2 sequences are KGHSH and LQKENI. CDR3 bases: TGTGCCAGCTCACCGAGGCGGCAGGCGAACACCGGGGAGCTGTTTTTT. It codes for CASSPRRQANTGELFF.

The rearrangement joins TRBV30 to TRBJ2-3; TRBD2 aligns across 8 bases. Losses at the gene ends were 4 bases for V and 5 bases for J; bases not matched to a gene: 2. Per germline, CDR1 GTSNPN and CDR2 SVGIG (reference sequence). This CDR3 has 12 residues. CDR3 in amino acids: CAWNLAGDTQYF. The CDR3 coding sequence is TGTGCCTGGAACCTAGCGGGAGATACGCAGTATTTT.

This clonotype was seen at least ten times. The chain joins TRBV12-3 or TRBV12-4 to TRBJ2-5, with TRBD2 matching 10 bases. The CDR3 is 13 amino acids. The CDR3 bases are TGTGCTCGTAGCGGGAGGCCCCAAGAGACCCAGTACTTC. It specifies CARSGRPQETQYF.

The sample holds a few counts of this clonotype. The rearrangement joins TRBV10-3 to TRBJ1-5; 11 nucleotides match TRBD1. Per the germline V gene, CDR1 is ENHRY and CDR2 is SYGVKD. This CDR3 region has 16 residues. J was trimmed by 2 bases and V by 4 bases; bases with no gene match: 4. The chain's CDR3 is CAISGGTGGGNQPQHF. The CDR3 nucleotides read TGTGCCATCAGTGGGGGGACAGGGGGAGGCAATCAGCCCCAGCATTTT.

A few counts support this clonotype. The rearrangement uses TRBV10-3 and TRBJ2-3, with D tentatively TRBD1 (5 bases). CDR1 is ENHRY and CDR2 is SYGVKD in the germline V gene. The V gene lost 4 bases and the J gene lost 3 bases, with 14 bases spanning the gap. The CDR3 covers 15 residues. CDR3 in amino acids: CAISGFRARTDTQYF. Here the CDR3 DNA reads TGTGCCATCAGTGGGTTCAGGGCCAGGACAGATACGCAGTATTTT.

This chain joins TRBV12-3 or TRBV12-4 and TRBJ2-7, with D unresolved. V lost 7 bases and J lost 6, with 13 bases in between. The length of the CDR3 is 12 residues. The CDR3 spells CASTFPLGEQYF. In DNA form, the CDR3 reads TGTGCCAGCACTTTCCCTTTGGGCGAGCAGTACTTC.

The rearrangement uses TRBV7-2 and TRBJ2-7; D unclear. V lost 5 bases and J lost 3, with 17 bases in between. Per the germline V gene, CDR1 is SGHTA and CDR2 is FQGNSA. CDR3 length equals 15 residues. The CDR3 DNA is TGTGCCAGCAGCACGCACCCCCACAGTCGCTACGAGCAGTACTTC. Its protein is CASSTHPHSRYEQYF.

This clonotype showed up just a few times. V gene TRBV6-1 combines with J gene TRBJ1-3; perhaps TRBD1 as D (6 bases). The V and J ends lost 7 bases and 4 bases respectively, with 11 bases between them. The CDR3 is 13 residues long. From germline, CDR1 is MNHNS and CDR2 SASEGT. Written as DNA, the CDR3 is TGTGCCAGCACCCCGACAGGAGGAAACACCATATATTTT. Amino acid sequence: CASTPTGGNTIYF.

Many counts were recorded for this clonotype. DNA of the CDR3: TGTGCCAGCTCACCCCTCGGGGGGACAACTGAAGCTTTCTTT. Its translation: CASSPLGGTTEAFF. This chain connects TRBV18 to TRBJ1-1; D is possibly TRBD1 (6 bases). Germline V gives CDR1 KGHSH, CDR2 LQKENI. The CDR3 extends over 14 amino acids. V lost 3 bases and J 5 bases, leaving 13 bases between the germline ends.

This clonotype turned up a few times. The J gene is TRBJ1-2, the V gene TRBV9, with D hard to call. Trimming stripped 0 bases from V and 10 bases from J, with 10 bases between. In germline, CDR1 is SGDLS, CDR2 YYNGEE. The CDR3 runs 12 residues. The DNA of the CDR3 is TGTGCCAGCAGCGTAGTGGCTTCATCCTACACCTTC. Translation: CASSVVASSYTF.

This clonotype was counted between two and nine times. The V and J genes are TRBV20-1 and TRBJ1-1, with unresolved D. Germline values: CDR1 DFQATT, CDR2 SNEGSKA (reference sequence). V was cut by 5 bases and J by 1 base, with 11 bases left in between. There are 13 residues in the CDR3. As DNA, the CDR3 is TGCAGTGCTGCAACACCGAAGAACACTGAAGCTTTCTTT. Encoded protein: CSAATPKNTEAFF.